This note documents a single T cell receptor beta chain sequence. This entry comes from a study of blood T cell repertoires in COVID-19. Across the whole study: From T cells, B-cell-depleted T cells, or PBMCs came the material, which was cDNA or gDNA.

Deletions cut 7 bases from V and 1 base from J, with 9 bases between. The CDR3 loop spans 13 amino acids. The germline V gene encodes CDR1 ENHRY and CDR2 SYGVKD. Per the original methods: Estimated nucleated cell counts came from reference gene primer amplification. Data came from immunoSEQ multiplex PCR; TCRdb stores just in-frame clones and leaves some out. V and J calls and clone size come straight from that table; D and trimming were deduced from the DNA. Of fewer than 200,000 clones in the sample, around 90% were seen once. The sequencing sample was made of peripheral blood. V and J are TRBV10-3 and TRBJ2-3, with D unresolved. The origin of this receptor is a man aged 55 to 70 with active or convalescent COVID-19. As DNA, the CDR3 is TGTGCCATCACCCCGTCCGGCACAGATACGCAGTATTTT. Translating gives CAITPSGTDTQYF.